The 4 T cell receptor beta chains in this list originate from one sample, sequenced in a study of shared clonotypes between healthy human individuals (dated by TCRdb to 2020 to 2022). Receptors were amplified or captured by the immunoSEQ multiplex PCR assay. TCRdb holds this immuneACCESS table with in-frame rearrangements only. Some clones are missing; in checked studies, unresolved V genes explain under half, and the rest has no known cause. The sample table contains around 300,000 clones; only one count was recorded for roughly 84% of them. Roughly 16% of the sample lies in the top ten. The specimen was memory CD8+ T cells sorted from blood. The cell subset or site label for this specimen denotes: CD45RO+ cells pooled with CCR7-negative TemRA cells. These receptors originate from a young man in good health.

J is TRBJ2-6 and V is TRBV7-8; maybe TRBD1 (6 bases). Germline V CDR1 and CDR2: SGHVS, FQNEAQ. CDR3 length: 17 amino acids. Trimming took off 7 bases at V and 0 bases at J, with 16 bases between the two ends. CDR3 loop: CASTLLTDSSGANVLTF. In DNA form, the CDR3 reads TGTGCCAGCACCCTACTTACGGACAGCTCTGGGGCCAACGTCCTGACTTTC.

The chain links TRBV11-2 to TRBJ2-2; 10 bases map to TRBD2. V trimming: 3 bases; J trimming: 1 base; junction bases outside the gene matches: 5. In germline, CDR1 is SGHAT, CDR2 FQNNGV. The CDR3 is made up of 17 amino acids. The CDR3 nucleotides are TGTGCCAGCAGCTTGCGCTGGACTAGCGGGAACACCGGGGAGCTGTTTTTT. Its protein is CASSLRWTSGNTGELFF.

This chain connects TRBV6-5 to TRBJ2-7; 9 bases match TRBD1. The CDR3 contains 14 residues. The germline V gene has CDR1 MNHEY and CDR2 SVGAGI. J lost 2 bases, V lost 6 bases, and 5 bases had no gene match. As DNA, the CDR3 is TGTGCCAGCAGCTACACAGGGGGCCCCTACGAGCAGTACTTC. This sequence encodes CASSYTGGPYEQYF.

The chain joins TRBV6-5 to TRBJ1-6, with 9 bases fitting TRBD1. From germline, CDR1 is MNHEY and CDR2 SVGAGI. Trimming removed 0 bases from V and 9 bases from J; junction bases left unmatched: 6. This CDR3 region has 16 residues. The chain's CDR3 is CASSYSWTGERSPLHF. CDR3 nucleotide sequence: TGTGCCAGCAGTTACTCTTGGACAGGGGAACGTTCACCCCTCCACTTT.